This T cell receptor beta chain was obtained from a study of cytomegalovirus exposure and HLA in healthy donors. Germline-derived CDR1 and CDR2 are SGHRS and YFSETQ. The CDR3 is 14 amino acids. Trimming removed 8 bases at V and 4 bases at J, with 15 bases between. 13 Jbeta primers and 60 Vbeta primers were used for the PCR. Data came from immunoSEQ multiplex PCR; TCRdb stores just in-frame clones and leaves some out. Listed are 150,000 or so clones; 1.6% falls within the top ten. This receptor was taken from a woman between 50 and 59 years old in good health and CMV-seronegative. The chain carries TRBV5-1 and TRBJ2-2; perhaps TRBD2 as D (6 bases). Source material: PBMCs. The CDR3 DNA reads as TGCGCCAGTATTCGGGAGCTCGGCACCGGGGAGCTGTTTTTT. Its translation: CASIRELGTGELFF.